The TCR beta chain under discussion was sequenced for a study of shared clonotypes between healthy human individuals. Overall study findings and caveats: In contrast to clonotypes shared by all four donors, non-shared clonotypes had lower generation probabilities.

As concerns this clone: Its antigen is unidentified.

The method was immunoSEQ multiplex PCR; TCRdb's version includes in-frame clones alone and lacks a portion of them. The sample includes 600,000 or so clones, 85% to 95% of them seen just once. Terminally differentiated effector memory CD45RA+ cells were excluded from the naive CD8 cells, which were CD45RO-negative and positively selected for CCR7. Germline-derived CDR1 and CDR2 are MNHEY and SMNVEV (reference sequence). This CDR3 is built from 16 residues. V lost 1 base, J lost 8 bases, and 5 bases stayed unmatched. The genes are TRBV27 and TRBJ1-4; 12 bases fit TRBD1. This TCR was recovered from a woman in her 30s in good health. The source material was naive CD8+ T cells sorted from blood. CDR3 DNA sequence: TGTGCCAGCAGTTTATTGGGACAGGGGGCAGGGGAAAAACTGTTTTTT. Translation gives CASSLLGQGAGEKLFF. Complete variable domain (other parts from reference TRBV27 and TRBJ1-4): EAQVTQNPRYLITVTGKKLTVTCSQNMNHEYMSWYRQDPGLGLRQIYYSMNVEVTDKGDVPEGYKVSRKEKRNFPLILESPSPNQTSLYFCASSLLGQGAGEKLFFGSGTQLSVL.